The 9 T cell receptor beta chains given below trace back to one sample, sequenced in a study of CD8 T cells in Susac syndrome. Reverse transcription of 0.5 to 1 ug RNA was carried out with random hexamers. TCRdb analysed the immunoSEQ multiplex PCR reads with MiXCR anew, one entry per CDR3 protein. The sample includes 200,000 to 250,000 distinct CDR3 sequences, 93% of them seen just once. Sequencing used CD4+ T cells from PBMCs. The receptors here all came from a human donor with multiple sclerosis.

This chain's CDR3 is CASRGGQGARDTQYF. The CDR3 coding sequence is TGTGCCAGTAGAGGAGGACAGGGGGCGAGAGATACGCAGTATTTT. The genes are TRBV19 and TRBJ2-3, with 11 bases fitting TRBD1. The CDR3 sequence is 15 residues long. V lost 6 bases to trimming and J lost 5 bases; unmatched junction nucleotides: 7. CDR1 is LNHDA, CDR2 SQIVND, per germline (reference sequence).

The chain couples TRBV7-2 to TRBJ1-2; D gene unclear. The germline gives CDR1 SGHTA, CDR2 FQGNSA. The CDR3 covers 12 residues. V was clipped by 5 bases and J by 14 bases, with 18 bases between them. CDR3 in amino acids: CASSQPNTGETF. In DNA, the CDR3 is TGTGCCAGCAGCCAACCTAATACTGGGGAGACCTTC.

The chain couples TRBV5-1 to TRBJ2-1; D is uncertain. Germline CDR1 reads SGHRS; CDR2 reads YFSETQ. Trimming shortened V by 0 bases and J by 7 bases, and 11 bases separated the two germline ends. The length of the CDR3 is 14 residues. The DNA of the CDR3 is TGCGCCAGCAGCTTGGTGGGTGGGCGGAATGAGCAGTTCTTC. The encoded protein is CASSLVGGRNEQFF.

The chain uses TRBV5-1 and TRBJ2-5, with 10 bases that match TRBD1. J lost 4 bases, V lost 7 bases, and 10 bases had no gene match. From germline, CDR1 is SGHRS and CDR2 YFSETQ. This CDR3 spans 15 amino acids. In DNA, the CDR3 is TGCGCCAGCTTCGCGGACAGGGGGGGAGGAGAGACCCAGTACTTC. It encodes CASFADRGGGETQYF.

This rearrangement joins TRBV24-1 to TRBJ2-2; unclear D gene. The germline gives CDR1 KGHDR, CDR2 SFDVKD. The V and J ends lost 3 bases and 4 bases respectively, with 8 bases between them. This CDR3 has 14 amino acids. CDR3 sequence: CATSDTAITGELFF. The CDR3 nucleotides are TGTGCCACCAGTGATACAGCTATCACCGGGGAGCTGTTTTTT.

The chain combines TRBV7-9 with TRBJ1-4, with D tentatively TRBD1 (6 bases). V lost 5 bases and J 13 bases, leaving 14 bases between the germline ends. There are 12 residues in the CDR3. CDR1 is SEHNR and CDR2 is FQNEAQ in the germline V gene (reference sequence). In DNA form, the CDR3 reads TGTGCCAGCAGCGCCCCGCAGGGGATACTGTTTTTT. It encodes CASSAPQGILFF.

V is TRBV27 and J is TRBJ2-1, with 8 bases lining up with TRBD2. This CDR3 has 14 residues. The V gene's germline CDR1 is MNHEY and CDR2 SMNVEV (reference sequence). With 8 bases clipped from V and 8 bases from J, the junction kept 11 bases outside the gene matches. Here the CDR3 reads CASRSGGHIYEQFF. The CDR3 bases are TGTGCCAGCCGATCGGGAGGGCACATCTATGAGCAGTTCTTC.

The chain has TRBV19 and TRBJ1-5; D is ambiguous. The CDR3 totals 15 residues. Trimming removed 8 bases at V and 0 bases at J, with 14 bases between. CDR1 is LNHDA and CDR2 is SQIVND in the germline V gene (reference sequence). The CDR3 spells CASAPSGISNQPQHF. The CDR3 DNA sequence: TGTGCCAGTGCCCCGTCCGGGATTAGCAATCAGCCCCAGCATTTT.

DNA of the CDR3: TGCAGTGCTAGAGATTTTAGAAGCCTAGCCTACAATGAGCAGTTCTTC. Its translation is CSARDFRSLAYNEQFF. V usage is TRBV20-1 and J usage is TRBJ2-1; D unresolved. V dropped 0 bases and J dropped 2 bases, with 14 bases sitting between them. In germline, CDR1 is DFQATT, CDR2 SNEGSKA (reference sequence). The CDR3 is 16 amino acids.